What follows are 5 T cell receptor beta chains derived from one specimen sequenced in a study of spatial heterogeneity in lung cancer. The sample's time point: sample taken at primary tumor resection. Using its own MiXCR run on the 5' RACE reads, TCRdb lists one record per CDR3 protein. Among some 21,000 distinct CDR3 sequences listed, 4.6% were seen once. The specimen comprised PBMCs, sampled at surgery. These receptors all stem from a male donor with early-stage non-small cell lung cancer.

The chain employs TRBV20-1 and TRBJ2-7, with D hard to call. The germline gives CDR1 DFQATT, CDR2 SNEGSKA (reference sequence). V lost 0 bases and J 5 bases, leaving 17 bases between the germline ends. The CDR3 contains 15 residues. The CDR3 protein is CSARDNTDPINEQYF. CDR3 coding DNA: TGCAGTGCTAGAGATAATACAGACCCAATCAACGAGCAGTACTTC.

This clonotype was seen repeatedly, ten times or more. A junction end diverges from the germline sequence, so it may reflect a read error. CDR3 sequence reads: CASSFGAGRDF. CDR3 nucleotides: TGTGCCAGCAGTTTCGGAGCCGGTCGGGACTTC. The chain recombines TRBV12-3 or TRBV12-4 with TRBJ2-5, with D hard to call. The CDR3 covers 11 residues.

This clonotype is medium-sized within its sample. The chain recombines TRBV29-1 with TRBJ1-2; D is uncertain. The germline V gene has CDR1 SQVTM and CDR2 ANQGSEA. V was trimmed by 3 bases and J by 5 bases, leaving 7 bases between them. CDR3 length equals 11 residues. The CDR3 is CSVDEGYGYTF. CDR3 sequence (DNA): TGCAGCGTTGATGAGGGTTATGGCTACACCTTC. Using reference TRBV29-1 and TRBJ1-2 for the parts outside the CDR3, the full variable domain is SAVISQKPSRDICQRGTSLTIQCQVDSQVTMMFWYRQQPGQSLTLIATANQGSEATYESGFVIDKFPISRPNLTFSTLTVSNMSPEDSSIYLCSVDEGYGYTFGSGTRLTVV.

This clonotype has a count of ten or more. The V call is TRBV10-3, the J call TRBJ2-3; D gene ambiguous. There are 14 residues in the CDR3. The V gene's germline CDR1 is ENHRY and CDR2 SYGVKD. V was cut by 3 bases and J by 7 bases, with 14 bases left in between. In nucleotides, the CDR3 is TGTGCCATCAGTGAAAGCGAGGCGTATCATACGCAGTATTTT. Its protein is CAISESEAYHTQYF.

This clonotype was counted many times. CDR3 coding DNA: TGTGCCAGCCGACCACTCCCGGGACAGCCAACCGGGGAGCTGTTTTTT. Translated: CASRPLPGQPTGELFF. This chain connects TRBV6-5 to TRBJ2-2; 7 bases line up with TRBD1. Germline trimming cut 8 bases from V and 5 bases from J; bases unmatched to any gene: 14. The CDR3 consists of 16 residues. Looked up from germline, CDR1 is MNHEY and CDR2 is SVGAGI.